These 30 T cell receptor beta chains were sequenced from one sample in a study of early T cells in non-severe SARS-CoV-2 infection. TCRdb re-called the 5' RACE reads through MiXCR, storing one row per CDR3 protein. The sample has some 48,000 distinct CDR3 sequences; approximately 9.8% are singletons. The material sequenced was whole blood. All receptors come from an adult who was a healthcare worker with PCR-confirmed SARS-CoV-2 infection or an uninfected control (not recorded which).

This clonotype was seen a few times. The rearrangement links TRBV5-1 to TRBJ2-1; D assignment may be TRBD1 or TRBD2 (5 bases each). Germline CDR1 and CDR2: SGHRS and YFSETQ. This CDR3 spans 16 amino acids. V shed 0 bases and J shed 0 bases, with 10 bases lying between them. CDR3 DNA: TGCGCCAGCAGCTTGGCCAAGGGGAGCTCCTACAATGAGCAGTTCTTC. Translated: CASSLAKGSSYNEQFF.

This clonotype was observed a handful of times. CDR3 coding DNA: TGTGCCAGCAGCTTCAGGCTAGCGGGGACTTCCTACAATGAGCAGTTCTTC. Protein: CASSFRLAGTSYNEQFF. The rearrangement uses TRBV7-2 and TRBJ2-1, with TRBD2 matching over 9 bases. J lost 1 base, V lost 3 bases, and 7 bases had no gene match. This CDR3 has 17 amino acids. Germline loops: CDR1 SGHTA, CDR2 FQGNSA.

This clonotype came up many times. The chain joins TRBV28 to TRBJ2-3, with TRBD1 matching 8 bases. The CDR3 length is 14 residues. J was trimmed by 2 bases and V by 4 bases; bases with no gene match: 2. Germline V CDR1 and CDR2: MDHEN, SYDVKM. The CDR3 sequence: CASSSGQDTDTQYF. In DNA form, the CDR3 reads TGTGCCAGCAGTTCGGGACAGGACACAGATACGCAGTATTTT.

In its sample, this clonotype was seen a few times. This chain connects TRBV27 to TRBJ2-3; 8 positions match TRBD2. The V gene's germline CDR1 is MNHEY and CDR2 SMNVEV (reference sequence). The length of the CDR3 is 14 residues. V lost 7 bases to trimming and J lost 4 bases; unmatched junction nucleotides: 7. In nucleotides, the CDR3 is TGTGCCAGCAAATCCGAACTAGCGGCAGATACGCAGTATTTT. Its translation is CASKSELAADTQYF.

Many counts were recorded for this clonotype. This chain joins TRBV29-1 and TRBJ1-2, with D possibly being TRBD1 (6 bases). The CDR3 is 12 residues long. Trimming pared 7 bases from V and 7 bases from J, leaving 16 bases between. CDR1 is SQVTM, CDR2 ANQGSEA, per germline. DNA of the CDR3: TGCAGCGCCCCGGGACATCGGGGTGGCTACACCTTC. Its protein product is CSAPGHRGGYTF. Complete variable domain (other parts from reference TRBV29-1 and TRBJ1-2): SAVISQKPSRDICQRGTSLTIQCQVDSQVTMMFWYRQQPGQSLTLIATANQGSEATYESGFVIDKFPISRPNLTFSTLTVSNMSPEDSSIYLCSAPGHRGGYTFGSGTRLTVV.

This clonotype was picked up many times. V gene TRBV7-6 combines with J gene TRBJ2-7; D is ambiguous. Germline CDR1 and CDR2: SGHVS and FNYEAQ. The CDR3 runs to 18 residues. V was shortened by 5 bases and J by 2 bases, with 25 bases between the two germline ends. CDR3 sequence (DNA): TGTGCCAGCAGCCCCGGCCCCTTGTCGAGAGATAGTCCCTACGAGCAGTACTTC. Its translation: CASSPGPLSRDSPYEQYF.

This clonotype appeared many times. Here the CDR3 DNA reads TGCAGCGTGGGGGACGCAGGGGGAAGAGAAGCTTTCTTT. This sequence encodes CSVGDAGGREAFF. This chain connects TRBV29-1 to TRBJ1-1, with 7 bases matching TRBD1. This CDR3 is built from 13 residues. Per the germline V gene, CDR1 is SQVTM and CDR2 is ANQGSEA. Germline trimming cut 6 bases from V and 8 bases from J; bases unmatched to any gene: 12.

Note on this clonotype: This may be a read error, as it is one base from a much larger clone. J is TRBJ2-1 and V is TRBV2; D is uncertain. This CDR3 has 12 residues. CDR1 and CDR2 (germline): SNHLY, FYNNEI. The DNA for the CDR3 is TGTGCCAACAGTGGGTCACCTAATGAGCAGTTCTTC. Translating it yields CANSGSPNEQFF.

The chain joins TRBV7-6 to TRBJ2-1; D perhaps matches TRBD2 (6 bases). Per germline, CDR1 SGHVS and CDR2 FNYEAQ. Trimming removed 1 base from V and 0 bases from J, with 10 bases in between. The CDR3 has 16 residues. CDR3 DNA sequence: TGTGCCAGCAGCTTAGGAAGTAGCGGCTCCTACAATGAGCAGTTCTTC. This encodes CASSLGSSGSYNEQFF.

This clonotype was counted many times. The chain combines TRBV27 with TRBJ2-7; 9 nucleotides match TRBD2. The trim removed 3 bases at V and 6 bases at J, leaving 9 bases unmatched. CDR1 is MNHEY, CDR2 SMNVEV, per germline (reference sequence). CDR3 size: 15 residues. CDR3 sequence reads: CASSLGSSGTSEQYF. The DNA of the CDR3 is TGTGCCAGCAGTTTGGGGTCTAGCGGGACTTCCGAGCAGTACTTC.

This clonotype appeared many times. This chain joins TRBV2 and TRBJ1-3; no clear D gene. The CDR3 length is 15 residues. V was pared by 1 base and J by 0 bases, with 7 bases between. Germline CDR1 SNHLY, CDR2 FYNNEI. CDR3 sequence: CASSEGLGSGNTIYF. The CDR3 DNA reads TGTGCCAGCAGTGAAGGCCTGGGCTCTGGAAACACCATATATTTT.

Many counts were recorded for this clonotype. The chain uses TRBV6-5 and TRBJ2-3; no firm D call. Trimming removed 7 bases at V and 4 bases at J, with 3 bases between. The CDR3 totals 10 residues. Germline CDR1 and CDR2: MNHEY and SVGAGI. The CDR3 nucleotides are TGTGCCAGCAAATCAGATACGCAGTATTTT. This codes for CASKSDTQYF.

This clonotype was observed many times. The chain links TRBV28 to TRBJ2-1; 13 bases agree with TRBD2. This CDR3 comprises 19 residues. Germline V lookup: CDR1 MDHEN, CDR2 SYDVKM. The junction had 15 bases not matched to a gene; V was cut back by 4 bases and J by 6 bases. DNA for the CDR3: TGTGCCAGCAGTTCCTCCCGGACTAGCGGGAGACGATCCCTCAATGAGCAGTTCTTC. Translated: CASSSSRTSGRRSLNEQFF. Full variable domain (outside the CDR3, taken from reference TRBV28 and TRBJ2-1): DVKVTQSSRYLVKRTGEKVFLECVQDMDHENMFWYRQDPGLGLRLIYFSYDVKMKEKGDIPEGYSVSREKKERFSLILESASTNQTSMYLCASSSSRTSGRRSLNEQFFGPGTRLTVL.

In the case of this clonotype: Sequence at one end of the junction differs from germline and may be a read error. V is TRBV28 and J is TRBJ1-2; D is possibly TRBD1 (5 bases). Per the germline V gene, CDR1 is MDHEN and CDR2 is SYDVKM. This CDR3 comprises 10 residues. CDR3 loop: CTTGGYGYTF. As DNA, the CDR3 is TGCACCACGGGGGGCTATGGCTACACCTTC.

This clonotype was seen many times. V gene TRBV7-8 combines with J gene TRBJ2-2; TRBD2 matches 10 bases. Germline CDR1 is SGHVS and CDR2 is FQNEAQ. V lost 5 bases to trimming and J lost 4 bases; unmatched junction nucleotides: 10. This CDR3 is 17 amino acids long. The CDR3 is CASSPDSGRAGTGELFF. The CDR3 nucleotides are TGTGCCAGCAGCCCCGACAGCGGGAGGGCAGGCACCGGGGAGCTGTTTTTT.

This sequence joins TRBV24-1 and TRBJ2-1; D may be TRBD1 (5 bases). CDR3 length: 11 amino acids. Trimming pared 8 bases from V and 4 bases from J, leaving 5 bases between. The germline CDR1 and CDR2 sequences are KGHDR and SFDVKD. The CDR3 sequence: CATTGYNEQFF. The CDR3 region has the DNA TGTGCCACCACAGGGTACAATGAGCAGTTCTTC.

The table lists this clonotype with many counts. This rearrangement joins TRBV24-1 to TRBJ1-5, with TRBD1 identical over 10 bases. The V gene end was trimmed by 2 bases and the J gene end by 7 bases; junction bases not matched to a gene: 7. This CDR3 is 16 amino acids long. Germline V lookup: CDR1 KGHDR, CDR2 SFDVKD. This CDR3 reads CATSDSGTGAGQPQHF. As DNA, the CDR3 is TGTGCCACCAGTGATTCCGGGACAGGGGCGGGACAGCCCCAGCATTTT.

The rearrangement uses TRBV21-1 and TRBJ2-7. TRBV21-1 is reported as a pseudogene. The CDR3 runs to 13 residues. DNA of the CDR3: TGTGCCAGCAGCAAACTAAGGACCTACGAGCAGTACTTC. Amino acid sequence: CASSKLRTYEQYF.

The rearrangement joins TRBV29-1 to TRBJ2-1; 7 positions match TRBD2. Germline V gives CDR1 SQVTM, CDR2 ANQGSEA. V shed 6 bases and J 6 bases; nucleotides not matched to a gene: 8. CDR3 length: 13 residues. The CDR3 reads CSVASGVLNEQFF. The CDR3 DNA sequence: TGCAGCGTGGCAAGCGGGGTCCTCAATGAGCAGTTCTTC.

This clonotype was picked up many times. The chain uses TRBV18 and TRBJ2-7, with 7 bases identical to TRBD2. Germline assignment: CDR1 KGHSH and CDR2 LQKENI. This CDR3 contains 17 residues. V trimming: 1 base; J trimming: 2 bases; junction bases outside the gene matches: 11. CDR3 region: CASSPREYAGVPYEQYF. The CDR3 nucleotides read TGTGCCAGCTCACCACGGGAGTACGCGGGAGTTCCCTACGAGCAGTACTTC.

This clonotype was seen a few times. CDR3 protein: CASSQVADTIYF. CDR3 DNA sequence: TGCGCCAGCAGCCAGGTGGCGGACACCATATATTTT. V usage is TRBV4-1 and J usage is TRBJ1-3; D is ambiguous. CDR1 is MGHRA and CDR2 is YSYEKL in the germline V gene. Trimming pared 3 bases from V and 8 bases from J, leaving 8 bases between. This CDR3 contains 12 residues.

This clonotype was recorded many times. This sequence joins TRBV29-1 and TRBJ1-1; D is undetermined. Between the trimmed V and J ends, which lost 3 bases and 7 bases, there was a span of 9 bases. Germline V lookup: CDR1 SQVTM, CDR2 ANQGSEA. CDR3 length: 11 residues. The CDR3 region is CSVDQTIEAFF. CDR3 in DNA: TGCAGCGTTGACCAGACTATTGAAGCTTTCTTT.

The CDR3 is CSVRGTAAYEQYF. CDR3 nucleotides: TGCAGCGTTCGAGGGACCGCCGCCTACGAGCAGTACTTC. The chain is built from TRBV29-1 and TRBJ2-7; D is perhaps TRBD1 or TRBD2 (5 bases each). Per the germline V gene, CDR1 is SQVTM and CDR2 is ANQGSEA. The germline V and J ends were trimmed by 5 bases and 2 bases, with 13 bases remaining between them. This CDR3 has 13 amino acids.

The chain recombines TRBV29-1 with TRBJ1-1, with D uncertain. Germline V gene data show CDR1 as SQVTM and CDR2 as ANQGSEA. Trimming stripped 1 base from V and 7 bases from J, with 16 bases between. CDR3 size: 14 residues. The CDR3 reads CSVEGPGRSNEAFF. CDR3 nucleotide sequence: TGCAGCGTTGAAGGCCCTGGTAGGTCCAATGAAGCTTTCTTT.

The chain uses TRBV29-1 and TRBJ2-7; 8 positions agree with TRBD1. CDR3 size: 13 residues. CDR1 and CDR2 (germline): SQVTM, ANQGSEA. V lost 6 bases to trimming and J lost 3 bases; unmatched junction nucleotides: 7. Here the CDR3 reads CSVGGQDRYEQYF. The CDR3 bases are TGCAGCGTCGGGGGACAGGACCGCTACGAGCAGTACTTC.

This clonotype occurred many times. The CDR3, as DNA: TGCAGCGTCCGCAGGGGTCGGGACACTGAAGCTTTCTTT. This gives the protein CSVRRGRDTEAFF. The rearrangement joins TRBV29-1 to TRBJ1-1; maybe TRBD1 (6 bases). The V gene's germline CDR1 is SQVTM and CDR2 ANQGSEA. V gave up 6 bases and J gave up 3 bases, with 14 bases separating them. The CDR3 covers 13 residues.

This clonotype has a handful of counts. The chain has TRBV12-3 or TRBV12-4 and TRBJ2-5; D unresolved. There are 11 residues in the CDR3. V lost 1 base and J 9 bases, leaving 6 bases between the germline ends. The CDR3 here is CASSLGWAQYF. The CDR3 DNA sequence: TGTGCCAGCAGTTTAGGCTGGGCCCAGTACTTC.

This clonotype has a handful of counts. The genes are TRBV7-9 and TRBJ2-2; 9 positions match TRBD2. The V gene end was trimmed by 3 bases and the J gene end by 4 bases; junction bases not matched to a gene: 9. This CDR3 is 17 amino acids long. Germline V CDR1 and CDR2: SEHNR, FQNEAQ (reference sequence). CDR3 loop: CASSFGAGGIGTGELFF. The CDR3 DNA reads as TGTGCCAGCAGCTTTGGAGCGGGAGGAATTGGCACCGGGGAGCTGTTTTTT.

This clonotype was counted at least ten times. The chain combines TRBV7-6 with TRBJ1-5; unclear D gene. CDR3 length equals 13 residues. V lost 3 bases to trimming and J lost 3 bases, with 6 bases between them. CDR1 SGHVS and CDR2 FNYEAQ come from the germline V gene. CDR3 sequence: CASSLSDNQPQHF. The CDR3 DNA reads TGTGCCAGCAGCTTGTCGGACAATCAGCCCCAGCATTTT.

This clonotype was seen a handful of times. The V gene is TRBV5-4, the J gene TRBJ1-1; no firm D call. V was pared by 4 bases and J by 6 bases, with 13 bases between. CDR3 size: 13 residues. Per the germline V gene, CDR1 is SGHNT and CDR2 is YYREEE (reference sequence). The CDR3 DNA is TGTGCCAGCAGCCTTACTCTATCGGCTGAAGCTTTCTTT. Translation gives CASSLTLSAEAFF.